What follows are 10 T cell receptor beta chains derived from one specimen sequenced in a study of blood T cell repertoires in COVID-19. Method: immunoSEQ multiplex PCR; TCRdb's copy keeps in-frame clones and lacks some. The table has under 150,000 clones, 85% seen once; the top ten hold about an eighth. The sample consisted of peripheral blood. These receptors were taken from a human donor in a cohort sampled during active COVID-19.

This clone was picked up one time. This rearrangement joins TRBV7-9 to TRBJ2-3; D not certain. Germline V gives CDR1 SEHNR, CDR2 FQNEAQ (reference sequence). V lost 2 bases and J 6 bases, leaving 6 bases between the germline ends. The CDR3 runs 12 residues. DNA of the CDR3: TGTGCCAGCAGCTTAAGCTCCGATACGCAGTATTTT. Its protein product is CASSLSSDTQYF.

The CDR3 here is CASSEWGQGGGGYTF. The DNA for the CDR3 is TGTGCCAGCAGTGAATGGGGACAGGGGGGAGGCGGCTACACCTTC. The V gene is TRBV25-1, the J gene TRBJ1-2; 11 nucleotides align to TRBD1. The germline gives CDR1 MGHDK, CDR2 SYGVNS. Trimming cost V 1 base and J 8 bases; bases outside gene matches: 6. There are 15 residues in the CDR3.

The chain recombines TRBV15 with TRBJ2-7; tentative D call: TRBD1 (6 bases). CDR1 LNHNV and CDR2 YYDKDF come from the germline V gene (reference sequence). This CDR3 contains 14 residues. V was shortened by 2 bases and J by 1 base, with 9 bases between the two germline ends. This CDR3 reads CATSRHTGSYEQYF. DNA for the CDR3: TGTGCCACCAGCAGACATACAGGGTCCTACGAGCAGTACTTC.

This clone was detected a few times. This rearrangement joins TRBV10-3 to TRBJ2-6, with TRBD1 matching 10 bases. V lost 10 bases and J lost 4; bases outside the gene matches: 10. The length of the CDR3 is 16 residues. CDR1 and CDR2 from the germline V gene are ENHRY and SYGVKD. The CDR3 reads CATAGQGTPGANVLTF. CDR3 sequence (DNA): TGTGCCACGGCGGGACAGGGGACCCCAGGGGCCAACGTCCTGACTTTC.

This CDR3 is CASRRTGGPYEQYF. CDR3 bases: TGTGCCAGCAGGCGGACAGGGGGACCCTACGAGCAGTACTTC. The V call is TRBV2, the J call TRBJ2-7; 10 nucleotides agree with TRBD1. From germline, CDR1 is SNHLY and CDR2 FYNNEI. V lost 6 bases, J lost 2 bases, and 4 bases stayed unmatched. The CDR3 spans 14 residues.

This chain uses TRBV5-1 with TRBJ2-3; perhaps TRBD1 as D (5 bases). With 0 bases removed from V and 2 bases from J, the gap between germline ends came to 10 bases. The CDR3 has 15 residues. The germline V gene has CDR1 SGHRS and CDR2 YFSETQ. The CDR3 DNA follows: TGCGCCAGCAGCTTGGGGACAAGCTACACAGATACGCAGTATTTT. Amino acids: CASSLGTSYTDTQYF.

The V call is TRBV19, the J call TRBJ2-7, with D perhaps matching TRBD1 (6 bases). V dropped 3 bases and J dropped 2 bases, with 11 bases sitting between them. The CDR3 is 14 residues long. Germline CDR1 reads LNHDA; CDR2 reads SQIVND (reference sequence). CDR3 nucleotides: TGTGCCAGTAGTATCCGGGACACGACCTACGAGCAGTACTTC. This sequence encodes CASSIRDTTYEQYF.

The chain employs TRBV19 and TRBJ1-1; no clear D. Germline lookup yields CDR1 LNHDA and CDR2 SQIVND (reference sequence). V lost 4 bases and J 0 bases, leaving 9 bases between the germline ends. This CDR3 spans 14 amino acids. The CDR3 spells CASSKGDMNTEAFF. The CDR3 DNA reads as TGTGCCAGTAGTAAGGGAGATATGAACACTGAAGCTTTCTTT. Filled out from reference TRBV19 and TRBJ1-1, the complete variable domain reads DGGITQSPKYLFRKEGQNVTLSCEQNLNHDAMYWYRQDPGQGLRLIYYSQIVNDFQKGDIAEGYSVSREKKESFPLTVTSAQKNPTAFYLCASSKGDMNTEAFFGQGTRLTVV.

This chain uses TRBV6-6 with TRBJ2-7, with 8 bases fitting TRBD1. V shed 5 bases and J 2 bases; nucleotides not matched to a gene: 8. Germline lookup yields CDR1 MNHNY and CDR2 SVGAGI (reference sequence). There are 15 residues in the CDR3. CDR3 in DNA: TGTGCCAGCAGTGGTCCGGACAGGGCAACCTACGAGCAGTACTTC. It yields the protein CASSGPDRATYEQYF.

This clone occurred a few times. The chain joins TRBV4-2 to TRBJ2-1, with D tentatively TRBD2 (7 bases). V was shortened by 0 bases and J by 2 bases, with 11 bases between the two germline ends. Germline CDR1 LGHNA, CDR2 YNFKEQ. This CDR3 contains 16 residues. CDR3: CASSQERGAAYNEQFF. The CDR3 nucleotides are TGTGCCAGCAGCCAAGAACGGGGGGCTGCCTACAATGAGCAGTTCTTC.